The sample holds a few counts of the clone carrying this TCR beta chain. Per germline, CDR1 GTSNPN and CDR2 SVGIG (reference sequence). Between the trimmed V and J ends, which lost 4 bases and 6 bases, there was a span of 15 bases. This CDR3 region has 14 residues. The data originate from a study of early T cells in non-severe SARS-CoV-2 infection. Across the study: RNA in bulk from unsorted whole blood was sequenced, and chains were unpaired.

Unique molecular identifiers were added to individual cDNA molecules. TCRdb reanalysed the 5' RACE reads using MiXCR and keeps one entry per CDR3 protein. Altogether 80,000 to 95,000 distinct CDR3 sequences are present, around 17% being singletons, with the ten largest covering 4.5% to 6%. This receptor was obtained from an adult who was a healthcare worker with PCR-confirmed SARS-CoV-2 infection or an uninfected control (not recorded which). The chain joins TRBV30 to TRBJ2-2; D may be TRBD2 (7 bases). Here the sequenced sample was whole blood, taken at baseline. The chain's CDR3 is CAWNRRGAAGELFF. The CDR3 coding sequence is TGTGCCTGGAACCGTCGGGGGGCGGCCGGGGAGCTGTTTTTT.